The 30 T cell receptor beta chains reported below all come from one sample, sequenced in a study of control samples from healthy donors and cancer patients. Here immunoSEQ multiplex PCR was the method, and the copy in TCRdb shows in-frame clones only, minus some. The data show approximately 150,000 clones, 94% seen once. The sample taken for sequencing was blood. The receptors were gathered from a man aged 35-49 years in good health.

This chain links TRBV20-1 with TRBJ2-3; TRBD2 aligns across 9 bases. Germline V gene data show CDR1 as DFQATT and CDR2 as SNEGSKA (reference sequence). With V trimmed by 3 bases and J by 0 bases, 7 bases remained unmatched. CDR3 length: 16 residues. In nucleotides, the CDR3 is TGCAGTGCTAGTGACCGACTAGCGGAGAGCACAGATACGCAGTATTTT. It is translated as CSASDRLAESTDTQYF.

This rearrangement joins TRBV14 to TRBJ2-5; D is perhaps TRBD1 (6 bases). From germline, CDR1 is SGHDN and CDR2 FVKESK. The CDR3 sequence is 15 residues long. The ends were cut back, 6 bases at V and 4 bases at J, with 18 bases in the middle. Here the CDR3 reads CASSSNRVGGETQYF. For the CDR3, the DNA is TGTGCCAGCAGTTCCAACAGGGTTGGCGGAGAGACCCAGTACTTC.

The chain carries TRBV28 and TRBJ1-3, with 8 bases lining up with TRBD1. The germline V gene has CDR1 MDHEN and CDR2 SYDVKM. With V trimmed by 2 bases and J by 0 bases, 3 bases remained unmatched. The CDR3 spans 16 residues. DNA of the CDR3: TGTGCCAGCAGTTTAACGACAGGGGCCTCTGGAAACACCATATATTTT. Encoded protein: CASSLTTGASGNTIYF.

This sequence joins TRBV11-2 and TRBJ1-3, with 9 nucleotides matching TRBD1. Trimming removed 0 bases from V and 2 bases from J; junction bases left unmatched: 2. CDR1 is SGHAT and CDR2 is FQNNGV in the germline V gene. CDR3 length: 16 residues. The CDR3 DNA reads as TGTGCCAGCAGCTTAGAGGGACAGGGTCCTGGAAACACCATATATTTT. This gives the protein CASSLEGQGPGNTIYF. The full variable domain, its missing parts supplied by reference TRBV11-2 and TRBJ1-3, is EAGVAQSPRYKIIEKRQSVAFWCNPISGHATLYWYQQILGQGPKLLIQFQNNGVVDDSQLPKDRFSAERLKGVDSTLKIQPAKLEDSAVYLCASSLEGQGPGNTIYFGEGSWLTVV.

The chain recombines TRBV4-1 with TRBJ1-3, with 7 bases identical to TRBD1. The CDR3 has 16 residues. The germline V gene has CDR1 MGHRA and CDR2 YSYEKL. With 2 bases clipped from V and 0 bases from J, the junction kept 4 bases outside the gene matches. CDR3 region: CASSQPTGDSGNTIYF. For the CDR3, the DNA is TGCGCCAGCAGCCAACCTACAGGGGACTCTGGAAACACCATATATTTT.

This clone was counted between two and nine times. V and J are TRBV2 and TRBJ2-1; 9 bases map to TRBD2. The germline gives CDR1 SNHLY, CDR2 FYNNEI. The CDR3 has 14 amino acids. V dropped 7 bases and J dropped 9; count of bases not matched to a gene: 10. CDR3 DNA: TGTGCCAGCAACCCCCCGCTAGCGGGGCCTGAGCAGTTCTTC. Translation gives CASNPPLAGPEQFF.

The J gene is TRBJ2-5, the V gene TRBV4-2; tentatively, D is TRBD1 (6 bases). The germline V and J ends were trimmed by 4 bases and 5 bases, with 17 bases remaining between them. From germline, CDR1 is LGHNA and CDR2 YNFKEQ. The CDR3 consists of 15 residues. The CDR3 DNA is TGTGCCAGCAGCCTAGGGACGCAAAGGGGGGAGACCCAGTACTTC. Translating it yields CASSLGTQRGETQYF.

The chain links TRBV25-1 to TRBJ1-3; the D is unclear. The CDR3 runs to 14 residues. The germline CDR1 and CDR2 sequences are MGHDK and SYGVNS. V lost 4 bases and J 0 bases, leaving 7 bases between the germline ends. Here the CDR3 DNA reads TGTGCCAGCAGTGCCCCGGGCTCTGGAAACACCATATATTTT. Its translation is CASSAPGSGNTIYF.

The V and J genes are TRBV28 and TRBJ2-1; TRBD1 matches 7 bases. The ends lost 4 bases at V and 7 bases at J; junction bases unmatched: 7. CDR1 is MDHEN, CDR2 SYDVKM, per germline. This CDR3 comprises 14 residues. In DNA form, the CDR3 reads TGTGCCAGCAGTTACTACAGGGGAATTAATGAGCAGTTCTTC. Translation gives CASSYYRGINEQFF.

This chain joins TRBV28 and TRBJ1-5, with D perhaps matching TRBD1 (6 bases). The CDR3 totals 13 residues. Germline CDR1 is MDHEN and CDR2 is SYDVKM. V was trimmed by 2 bases and J by 6 bases, leaving 8 bases between them. For the CDR3, the DNA is TGTGCCAGCAGTTTACGAGGGGGTCAGCCCCAGCATTTT. It codes for CASSLRGGQPQHF.

The V gene is TRBV11-3, the J gene TRBJ2-2; 11 bases are shared with TRBD2. The CDR3 extends over 17 amino acids. Germline values: CDR1 SGHNT, CDR2 YENEEA. Trimming removed 4 bases from V and 1 base from J; junction bases left unmatched: 5. CDR3 in DNA: TGTGCCAGCAGCTGGGGGACTAGCGGAGGGAACACCGGGGAGCTGTTTTTT. Protein product: CASSWGTSGGNTGELFF. Drawing the rest from reference TRBV11-3 and TRBJ2-2, the complete variable domain is EAGVVQSPRYKIIEKKQPVAFWCNPISGHNTLYWYLQNLGQGPELLIRYENEEAVDDSQLPKDRFSAERLKGVDSTLKIQPAELGDSAVYLCASSWGTSGGNTGELFFGEGSRLTVL.

This chain connects TRBV10-3 to TRBJ2-5; 8 bases align to TRBD2. The CDR3 runs to 11 residues. V shed 4 bases and J 11 bases; nucleotides not matched to a gene: 3. Germline V lookup: CDR1 ENHRY, CDR2 SYGVKD. CDR3 DNA sequence: TGTGCCATCAGTGCCGGCGGGGGGCAGTACTTC. Translated, it gives CAISAGGGQYF.

The chain has TRBV7-8 and TRBJ2-3, with D possibly being TRBD1 or TRBD2 (5 bases each). This CDR3 is built from 14 residues. The V gene's germline CDR1 is SGHVS and CDR2 FQNEAQ. V dropped 1 base and J dropped 6 bases, with 11 bases sitting between them. In DNA, the CDR3 is TGTGCCAGCAGCTTAGGGGGGATTTGGGATACGCAGTATTTT. Its protein is CASSLGGIWDTQYF.

This chain joins TRBV19 and TRBJ2-1; weak D call: TRBD1 (5 bases). Deletions cut 2 bases from V and 7 bases from J, with 15 bases between. The CDR3 consists of 15 residues. The germline V gene encodes CDR1 LNHDA and CDR2 SQIVND (reference sequence). CDR3: CASSIRSRAGNEQFF. The CDR3, as DNA: TGTGCCAGTAGTATACGGAGCAGGGCAGGTAATGAGCAGTTCTTC.

The chain joins TRBV27 to TRBJ1-5; no definite D call. The germline V gene has CDR1 MNHEY and CDR2 SMNVEV (reference sequence). V dropped 4 bases and J dropped 0 bases, with 10 bases sitting between them. The CDR3 covers 15 residues. CDR3 nucleotide sequence: TGTGCCAGCAGTTGGACTATAGGTAGCAATCAGCCCCAGCATTTT. As protein: CASSWTIGSNQPQHF.

V usage is TRBV12-3 or TRBV12-4 and J usage is TRBJ1-3; possible D gene TRBD1, 5 bases. The CDR3 covers 12 residues. Deletions cut 3 bases from V and 7 bases from J, with 7 bases between. CDR3 in amino acids: CASSLQGNTIYF. DNA of the CDR3: TGTGCCAGCAGTTTGCAGGGTAACACCATATATTTT.

This clone is a singleton in its sample. This chain links TRBV5-4 with TRBJ2-3; 8 nucleotides align to TRBD1. Looked up from germline, CDR1 is SGHNT and CDR2 is YYREEE (reference sequence). V gave up 4 bases and J gave up 2 bases; unmatched junction bases: 12. The CDR3 is 17 amino acids. The CDR3 region is CASSLPGADRATDTQYF. The CDR3 DNA follows: TGTGCCAGCAGCCTACCCGGCGCGGACAGGGCCACAGATACGCAGTATTTT. Filled out from reference TRBV5-4 and TRBJ2-3, the complete variable domain reads ETGVTQSPTHLIKTRGQQVTLRCSSQSGHNTVSWYQQALGQGPQFIFQYYREEENGRGNFPPRFSGLQFPNYSSELNVNALELDDSALYLCASSLPGADRATDTQYFGPGTRLTVL.

This chain joins TRBV9 and TRBJ2-2; 10 bases fit TRBD2. The V gene's germline CDR1 is SGDLS and CDR2 YYNGEE. V was pared by 0 bases and J by 0 bases, with 8 bases of the junction left unmatched. There are 19 residues in the CDR3. The CDR3 here is CASSVEASGGPSNTGELFF. CDR3 sequence (DNA): TGTGCCAGCAGCGTAGAAGCTAGCGGGGGACCGTCGAACACCGGGGAGCTGTTTTTT.

The CDR3 DNA is TGTGCCAGCCGGTCGTTCAGGGTTGAGTTGAACACTGAAGCTTTCTTT. Its translation: CASRSFRVELNTEAFF. This sequence joins TRBV28 and TRBJ1-1, with D possibly being TRBD1 (5 bases). Germline CDR1 is MDHEN and CDR2 is SYDVKM. This CDR3 spans 16 amino acids. Trimming took off 8 bases at V and 0 bases at J, with 19 bases between the two ends.

The chain uses TRBV3-1 (or the pseudogene TRBV3-2) and TRBJ2-2; D possibly corresponds to TRBD2 (5 bases). Trimming took off 3 bases at V and 6 bases at J, with 11 bases between the two ends. Germline V gives CDR1 LGHDT, CDR2 YNNKEL (reference sequence). CDR3 length: 14 amino acids. The CDR3 loop reads CASSQVDGAGELFF. The CDR3 DNA reads TGTGCCAGCAGCCAGGTGGACGGGGCCGGGGAGCTGTTTTTT.

The J gene is TRBJ2-7, the V gene TRBV28; the match to TRBD1 covers 8 bases. Germline V lookup: CDR1 MDHEN, CDR2 SYDVKM. The CDR3 covers 13 residues. The J segment lost 2 bases and the V segment lost 6 bases, leaving 3 bases of the junction unmatched. CDR3 sequence (DNA): TGTGCCAGCAGGTGGACAGGGACCTACGAGCAGTACTTC. Its translation: CASRWTGTYEQYF.

The V and J genes are TRBV3-1 (or the pseudogene TRBV3-2) and TRBJ1-2; D remains ambiguous. Deletions cut 4 bases from V and 0 bases from J, with 15 bases between. Germline loops: CDR1 LGHDT, CDR2 YNNKEL (reference sequence). The CDR3 loop spans 16 amino acids. CDR3 amino acids: CASSRKLHETNYGYTF. CDR3 in DNA: TGTGCCAGCAGCCGCAAGTTACACGAGACTAACTATGGCTACACCTTC.

The V and J genes are TRBV10-1 and TRBJ2-7; D is perhaps TRBD1 or TRBD2 (5 bases each). The CDR3 has 12 amino acids. Germline values: CDR1 WNHNN, CDR2 SYGVQD (reference sequence). Trimming took off 0 bases at V and 5 bases at J, with 5 bases between the two ends. CDR3 in amino acids: CASSESGDEQYF. CDR3 DNA sequence: TGCGCCAGCAGTGAGTCGGGGGACGAGCAGTACTTC.

The chain couples TRBV29-1 to TRBJ2-2; 8 bases fit TRBD2. V gave up 7 bases and J gave up 0 bases; unmatched junction bases: 4. Germline loops: CDR1 SQVTM, CDR2 ANQGSEA. The CDR3 length is 14 residues. The CDR3 reads CSALRGANTGELFF. The DNA of the CDR3 is TGCAGCGCCTTGCGGGGGGCGAACACCGGGGAGCTGTTTTTT.

The chain uses TRBV28 and TRBJ2-7; D unclear. Germline V gene sequence: CDR1 MDHEN, CDR2 SYDVKM. The CDR3 runs 11 residues. Between the trimmed V and J ends, which lost 7 bases and 4 bases, there was a span of 8 bases. The CDR3 DNA follows: TGTGCCAGCAATAGTGGGTACGAGCAGTACTTC. This codes for CASNSGYEQYF.

The chain links TRBV5-8 to TRBJ1-5; TRBD1 is a possible D gene (6 bases). V lost 3 bases, J lost 3 bases, and 13 bases lay in between. The CDR3 length is 15 residues. Germline assignment: CDR1 SGHTS and CDR2 YDEGEE. The CDR3 nucleotides read TGTGCCAGCAGCTGGAGGACAGCCGACAATCAGCCCCAGCATTTT. Translated, it gives CASSWRTADNQPQHF.

The gene calls are TRBV11-3 and TRBJ2-4; a possible D gene is TRBD1 (6 bases). The germline V gene has CDR1 SGHNT and CDR2 YENEEA. V lost 0 bases and J 9 bases, leaving 9 bases between the germline ends. CDR3 size: 13 residues. The CDR3 DNA reads TGTGCCAGCAGCTTAGAGAAAGGGGGCATTCAGTACTTC. Protein sequence: CASSLEKGGIQYF. Together with reference TRBV11-3 and TRBJ2-4, the CDR3 gives the full variable domain: EAGVVQSPRYKIIEKKQPVAFWCNPISGHNTLYWYLQNLGQGPELLIRYENEEAVDDSQLPKDRFSAERLKGVDSTLKIQPAELGDSAVYLCASSLEKGGIQYFGAGTRLSVL.

The CDR3 sequence is CASSLSTSGGGDEQFF. The CDR3 DNA is TGTGCCAGCAGCTTAAGTACTAGCGGGGGAGGCGATGAGCAGTTCTTC. The chain carries TRBV5-6 and TRBJ2-1, with 11 nucleotides matching TRBD2. This CDR3 is built from 16 residues. The junction had 9 bases not matched to a gene; V was cut back by 2 bases and J by 8 bases. CDR1 and CDR2 from the germline V gene are SGHDT and YYEEEE.

The chain employs TRBV6-4 and TRBJ1-6, with D possibly matching TRBD1 (6 bases). Between the trimmed V and J ends, which lost 0 bases and 7 bases, there was a span of 10 bases. Germline V gene sequence: CDR1 MRHNA, CDR2 SNTAGT. This CDR3 is 15 amino acids long. The CDR3 reads CASSDSPDSNSPLHF. In DNA, the CDR3 is TGTGCCAGCAGTGACTCGCCGGACAGCAATTCACCCCTCCACTTT.

This rearrangement joins TRBV7-3 to TRBJ2-2, with 7 bases matching TRBD1. Germline V gives CDR1 SGHTA, CDR2 FQGTGA. After removal of 6 bases from V and 4 bases from J, the junction contained 2 bases not matched to a gene. The CDR3 extends over 13 amino acids. The CDR3 reads CASSSGGTGELFF. In DNA form, the CDR3 reads TGTGCCAGCAGTTCAGGGGGCACCGGGGAGCTGTTTTTT. Full variable domain (rest looked up from reference TRBV7-3 and TRBJ2-2): GAGVSQTPSNKVTEKGKYVELRCDPISGHTALYWYRQSLGQGPEFLIYFQGTGAADDSGLPNDRFFAVRPEGSVSTLKIQRTERGDSAVYLCASSSGGTGELFFGEGSRLTVL.